This T cell receptor (beta chain) was sequenced in a study of T cells after yellow fever vaccination. This clonotype showed up just a few times. CDR3 length: 14 residues. Germline CDR1 and CDR2: LGHDT and YNNKEL (reference sequence). V gave up 4 bases and J gave up 7 bases, with 16 bases separating them. Using its own MiXCR run on the 5' RACE reads, TCRdb lists one record per CDR3 protein. The sample contains a few hundred thousand distinct CDR3 sequences, less than 20% of which appear only once. The V call is TRBV3-1, the J call TRBJ2-5; either TRBD1 or TRBD2 may fit D (5 bases each). The sequences come from PBMCs, collected around 5 days after the first yellow fever vaccination. The clonotype originates from a man younger than 35 who received the YFV17D yellow fever vaccine. This CDR3 is CASSPSGPRGTQYF. The CDR3 nucleotides are TGTGCCAGCAGCCCCTCGGGACCCCGGGGGACCCAGTACTTC.